This TCR beta chain appears in the sequencing data of a study of post-analysis software for immune sequencing data. Study context: Patients with relapsing-remitting, secondary progressive and progressive-relapsing multiple sclerosis courses were all represented.

Study-level findings and limits: When the samples were clustered directly with F measure, those that had been prepared in the same batch showed strong co-clustering.

Concerning this clonotype itself: What it binds is not known.

Tagging with unique molecular identifiers was a feature of the TCR beta cDNA libraries. TCRdb called the PCR reads again in MiXCR, with one record for every CDR3 protein. The profile covers roughly 410,000 distinct CDR3 sequences, with around 37% appearing a single time and around 15% taken by the ten largest. Sequencing used blood. The clonotype comes from a girl between 10 and 17 years old with multiple sclerosis.

CDR3 in DNA: TGCAGTGCGACCGGGACAGCGCTCTATCGTACGCAGTATTTT. Encoded protein: CSATGTALYRTQYF. The chain links TRBV20-1 to TRBJ2-3, with TRBD1 matching 7 bases. This CDR3 has 14 amino acids. Germline V gene sequence: CDR1 DFQATT, CDR2 SNEGSKA (reference sequence). The V segment lost 6 bases and the J segment 8 bases; nucleotides outside the gene matches: 14.